The clone carrying this T cell receptor (beta chain) was seen ten or more times. Antigen specificity is unknown. This sample stems from a study of regulatory T cells in long-lasting Graves disease. Study findings and constraints: Favoring TRBV28, TRBJ1-2 and TRBJ2-5 was a feature seen in persistent disease. TCR diversity was lower in persistent Graves' patients than in newly diagnosed ones.

Construction of TCR beta libraries relied on iRepertoire HTBI primers and on Arm-PCR targeting CDR3 regions. TCRdb fed the multiplex PCR reads into MiXCR, producing one record per CDR3 protein. This sample yields 620,000 or so distinct CDR3 sequences, of which approximately 15% are seen a single time; approximately 18% belongs to the top ten. After removal of 2 bases from V and 8 bases from J, the junction contained 2 bases not matched to a gene. Germline V gene lookup returns CDR1 ENHRY and CDR2 SYGVKD. The CDR3 has 13 amino acids. Specified time point: newly diagnosed GD, antithyroid drugs for less than 3 months. PBMC RNA served as the TCR library source. It was by American Thyroid Association guidelines that Graves' disease was diagnosed. The sample also formed part of further work on T cells in Graves' hyperthyroidism and ophthalmopathy.

The TCR comes from a woman aged 30 to 39 with Graves disease. The chain uses TRBV10-3 and TRBJ1-2; 10 bases are shared with TRBD1. Material: peripheral blood mononuclear cells (PBMCs), obtained at new diagnosis, from a patient treated with antithyroid drugs. The CDR3 region is CAISEGDRGGYTF. CDR3 nucleotide sequence: TGTGCCATCAGTGAGGGGGACAGGGGCGGCTACACCTTC.